This is a list of T cell receptor beta chains from one sample in a study of technical replicates of blood from a handful of donors. This table comes from immunoSEQ multiplex PCR, and its TCRdb copy is limited to in-frame clones, with some not included. The table has about 85,000 clones, just under 95% seen once. Sample: T cells isolated from PBMCs. Receptor source: a human donor in good health. The CDR3 runs from the conserved cysteine through the conserved F or W. The D gene is left open where the match is weak. Clone sizes are given selectively: once, few, many, or a class where the clone is expanded.

abundance: .; v_gene: TRBV6-1; j_gene: TRBJ2-7; d_gene: .; CDR3aa: CASIGWDTSYEQYF
abundance: .; v_gene: TRBV4-1; j_gene: TRBJ2-3; d_gene: .; CDR3aa: CASSQDLTIRTDTQYF
abundance: .; v_gene: TRBV5-1; j_gene: TRBJ2-2; d_gene: TRBD2; CDR3aa: CASNLAGDTGELFF
abundance: once; v_gene: TRBV11-2; j_gene: TRBJ2-7; d_gene: .; CDR3aa: CASSRQANSYEQYF
abundance: .; v_gene: TRBV7-2; j_gene: TRBJ1-1; d_gene: .; CDR3aa: CASSASTRSRSMNTEAFF
abundance: .; v_gene: TRBV7-2; j_gene: TRBJ1-1; d_gene: .; CDR3aa: CASSFAQGFTEAFF
abundance: .; v_gene: TRBV7-2; j_gene: TRBJ1-6; d_gene: .; CDR3aa: CASSLVYQAKDSPLHF
abundance: .; v_gene: TRBV18; j_gene: TRBJ1-2; d_gene: TRBD1; CDR3aa: CASSRPGQGLYGYTF
abundance: .; v_gene: TRBV5-1; j_gene: TRBJ2-6; d_gene: TRBD2; CDR3aa: CASSPTSGIAGANVLTF
abundance: .; v_gene: TRBV7-3; j_gene: TRBJ2-1; d_gene: TRBD1; CDR3aa: CASSTGQGSSYNEQFF
abundance: once; v_gene: TRBV5-1; j_gene: TRBJ2-2; d_gene: TRBD2; CDR3aa: CASSLPRTSGGANTGELFF
abundance: .; v_gene: TRBV4-1; j_gene: TRBJ1-1; d_gene: .; CDR3aa: CASSQASGPTEAFF
abundance: .; v_gene: TRBV4-2; j_gene: TRBJ1-5; d_gene: .; CDR3aa: CASSQVQGSGREQPQHF
abundance: .; v_gene: TRBV14; j_gene: TRBJ2-5; d_gene: TRBD1; CDR3aa: CASSPLIGGEETQYF
abundance: .; v_gene: TRBV15; j_gene: TRBJ1-1; d_gene: .; CDR3aa: CATSAGEGTEAFF
abundance: .; v_gene: TRBV4-1; j_gene: TRBJ1-6; d_gene: .; CDR3aa: CASSQEPVQGYYNSPLHF
abundance: .; v_gene: TRBV6-1; j_gene: TRBJ2-6; d_gene: TRBD2; CDR3aa: CASSEIARGAGANVLTF
abundance: once; v_gene: TRBV7-9; j_gene: TRBJ1-2; d_gene: .; CDR3aa: CASSPRQGSYGYTF
abundance: .; v_gene: TRBV5-6; j_gene: TRBJ1-2; d_gene: .; CDR3aa: CASIKFRQDTNYGYTF
abundance: .; v_gene: TRBV6-5; j_gene: TRBJ1-1; d_gene: .; CDR3aa: CASSRGGEPTFF
abundance: .; v_gene: TRBV29-1; j_gene: TRBJ1-1; d_gene: .; CDR3aa: CSVVGQPNTEAFF
abundance: .; v_gene: TRBV11-2; j_gene: TRBJ1-2; d_gene: .; CDR3aa: CASSSPTGNYGYTF
abundance: once; v_gene: TRBV2; j_gene: TRBJ1-1; d_gene: .; CDR3aa: CASRGRLSEAFF
abundance: once; v_gene: TRBV19; j_gene: TRBJ2-7; d_gene: .; CDR3aa: CASSDVTENPYEQYF
abundance: .; v_gene: TRBV11-2; j_gene: TRBJ1-6; d_gene: TRBD1; CDR3aa: CASSPTGGTSPLHF
abundance: .; v_gene: TRBV4-1; j_gene: TRBJ2-5; d_gene: TRBD2; CDR3aa: CASSAGGPRAQYF
abundance: .; v_gene: TRBV19; j_gene: TRBJ1-2; d_gene: .; CDR3aa: CASSIWPGRNTNGYTF
abundance: few; v_gene: TRBV5-6; j_gene: TRBJ1-2; d_gene: TRBD1; CDR3aa: CASSLIRDRGLYGYTF
abundance: .; v_gene: TRBV28; j_gene: TRBJ1-5; d_gene: .; CDR3aa: CASSVNQPQHF
abundance: .; v_gene: TRBV7-8; j_gene: TRBJ1-5; d_gene: .; CDR3aa: CASSFQTGPVPQHF
abundance: .; v_gene: TRBV5-1; j_gene: TRBJ2-3; d_gene: TRBD1; CDR3aa: CASSAQRQGENIWTDTQYF
abundance: .; v_gene: TRBV19; j_gene: TRBJ1-1; d_gene: .; CDR3aa: CASSMGQGLNTEAFF
abundance: .; v_gene: TRBV5-1; j_gene: TRBJ2-7; d_gene: TRBD2; CDR3aa: CASSLGGTSGKRPYEQYF
abundance: .; v_gene: TRBV30; j_gene: TRBJ1-1; d_gene: .; CDR3aa: CAWTGADTEAFF
abundance: .; v_gene: TRBV12-5; j_gene: TRBJ1-1; d_gene: .; CDR3aa: CASGLGTGMNTEAFF
abundance: .; v_gene: TRBV29-1; j_gene: TRBJ2-1; d_gene: .; CDR3aa: CSVGTGYNEQFF
abundance: once; v_gene: TRBV5-1; j_gene: TRBJ2-5; d_gene: TRBD2; CDR3aa: CASSSTSGSQETQYF
abundance: .; v_gene: TRBV5-5; j_gene: TRBJ1-5; d_gene: TRBD1; CDR3aa: CASSGGQINQPQHF
abundance: .; v_gene: TRBV6-1; j_gene: TRBJ1-5; d_gene: .; CDR3aa: CASETGTTVSPQHF
abundance: .; v_gene: TRBV10-1; j_gene: TRBJ1-1; d_gene: .; CDR3aa: CASSVAPGGTEAFF
abundance: .; v_gene: TRBV1; j_gene: TRBJ1-1; d_gene: .; CDR3aa: CTSSQEVCRESNTEAFF
abundance: .; v_gene: TRBV13; j_gene: TRBJ1-6; d_gene: TRBD1; CDR3aa: CASSRKQGADNSPLHF
abundance: once; v_gene: TRBV7-9; j_gene: TRBJ2-7; d_gene: TRBD1; CDR3aa: CASSSRATGPTYEQYF
abundance: .; v_gene: TRBV6-5; j_gene: TRBJ2-7; d_gene: .; CDR3aa: CASSPRGSSYEQYF
abundance: .; v_gene: TRBV30; j_gene: TRBJ1-1; d_gene: .; CDR3aa: CAWSSAGRRAFF
abundance: .; v_gene: TRBV6-5; j_gene: TRBJ2-1; d_gene: .; CDR3aa: CASSYSGIINNEQFF
abundance: .; v_gene: TRBV7-9; j_gene: TRBJ1-4; d_gene: .; CDR3aa: CASSPTSGSNEKLFF
abundance: few; v_gene: TRBV28; j_gene: TRBJ1-2; d_gene: .; CDR3aa: CASSLVEGAQGYTF
abundance: once; v_gene: TRBV29-1; j_gene: TRBJ1-1; d_gene: .; CDR3aa: CSVGGGPGMSVNTEAFF
abundance: .; v_gene: TRBV27; j_gene: TRBJ1-1; d_gene: TRBD1; CDR3aa: CAIARGLGTEAFF
abundance: .; v_gene: TRBV28; j_gene: TRBJ1-5; d_gene: TRBD1; CDR3aa: CASSSLYGTGNQPQHF
abundance: .; v_gene: TRBV6-1; j_gene: TRBJ1-5; d_gene: TRBD1; CDR3aa: CASGSGTGEQPQHF
abundance: .; v_gene: TRBV6-5; j_gene: TRBJ1-4; d_gene: .; CDR3aa: CASSSRGAWEKLFF
abundance: .; v_gene: TRBV29-1; j_gene: TRBJ1-2; d_gene: .; CDR3aa: CSVAVDYGYTF